This T cell receptor beta chain was retrieved from a study of human T cells and chemical hapten exposure. Overall study: Patients were mainly female, each with alopecia areata, totalis or universalis.

Specified time point: pre-sensitization, week 0. Treatment given: therapeutic diphenylcyclopropenone sensitization with weekly scalp DPC. Blood, whole and unfractionated, served as the source for total RNA extraction. The study drew its donors from alopecia patients who were 18 to 70 years old and suitable for DPC. This clonotype has at least ten counts. The study's library attached unique molecular identifiers to single cDNA molecules. TCRdb redid the calling of the RACE reads with MiXCR, one entry per CDR3 protein. The data contain fewer than 45,000 distinct CDR3 sequences, 9.5% to 15% of them seen just once; the ten biggest clones take up 1.9%. V trimming: 6 bases; J trimming: 12 bases; junction bases outside the gene matches: 12. This CDR3 spans 14 amino acids.

This chain connects TRBV12-3 or TRBV12-4 to TRBJ1-5; 9 bases line up with TRBD1. The sample here was whole blood, taken in connection with sensitization to the hapten diphenylcyclopropenone (DPC). The TCR comes from a woman aged 40 to 50 with alopecia areata. Some clones in this sample may be carry-over from other donors' samples. The CDR3 DNA sequence: TGTGCCAGCAGCCAACCGGGACAGGGAGCAGTCCAGCATTTT. Residues: CASSQPGQGAVQHF.